The 7 T cell receptor beta chains reported below all come from one sample, sequenced in a study of shared clonotypes between healthy human individuals. The repertoire was sequenced with immunoSEQ multiplex PCR; TCRdb's copy has only in-frame clones and lacks some. The sample records around 300,000 clones, about nine tenths being singletons. Sequenced sample: memory CD8+ T cells sorted from blood. Subset reported: CD45RO+ cells pooled with CCR7-negative TemRA cells. The receptors originated from a man aged 18 to 30 in good health.

The rearrangement uses TRBV11-2 and TRBJ2-3, with TRBD2 matching over 10 bases. The CDR3 totals 15 residues. The J segment lost 5 bases and the V segment lost 6 bases, leaving 8 bases of the junction unmatched. Germline V gene lookup returns CDR1 SGHAT and CDR2 FQNNGV. The CDR3 DNA follows: TGTGCCAGCAGTCAAGCGGGAGGGCCTGGAGATACGCAGTATTTT. Translation gives CASSQAGGPGDTQYF. Together with reference TRBV11-2 and TRBJ2-3, the CDR3 gives the full variable domain: EAGVAQSPRYKIIEKRQSVAFWCNPISGHATLYWYQQILGQGPKLLIQFQNNGVVDDSQLPKDRFSAERLKGVDSTLKIQPAKLEDSAVYLCASSQAGGPGDTQYFGPGTRLTVL.

This clone was seen once. The chain recombines TRBV6-5 with TRBJ2-2; TRBD1 might be the D (6 bases). CDR1 and CDR2 from the germline V gene are MNHEY and SVGAGI. The germline V and J ends were trimmed by 0 bases and 9 bases, with 11 bases remaining between them. This CDR3 has 14 residues. The CDR3 sequence: CASSYSQGDWELFF. CDR3 in DNA: TGTGCCAGCAGTTACTCACAGGGCGACTGGGAGCTGTTTTTT.

On this clone itself: This sample also contains other DNA sequences that code for the same CDR3. The genes are TRBV27 and TRBJ2-7, with D tentatively TRBD1 (6 bases). The CDR3 covers 13 residues. Germline CDR1 is MNHEY and CDR2 is SMNVEV (reference sequence). Trimming took off 6 bases at V and 3 bases at J, with 12 bases between the two ends. The CDR3 is CASSYRANYEQYF. Here the CDR3 DNA reads TGTGCCAGCAGCTACAGGGCCAACTACGAGCAGTACTTC.

The chain employs TRBV20-1 and TRBJ2-7; D is uncertain. CDR1 and CDR2 (germline): DFQATT, SNEGSKA (reference sequence). The V gene lost 1 base and the J gene lost 2 bases, with 3 bases spanning the gap. CDR3 length: 11 residues. The CDR3 DNA follows: TGCAGTGCTAGAGCTCCCTACGAGCAGTACTTC. It yields the protein CSARAPYEQYF.

This chain connects TRBV4-1 to TRBJ2-2; TRBD2 matches 8 bases. CDR1 is MGHRA, CDR2 YSYEKL, per germline. The CDR3 has 15 amino acids. Trimming cost V 3 bases and J 3 bases; bases outside gene matches: 3. CDR3 region: CASSQRRGDTGELFF. The CDR3 DNA sequence: TGCGCCAGCAGCCAGAGGCGGGGGGACACCGGGGAGCTGTTTTTT.

The chain has TRBV7-8 and TRBJ2-5; D perhaps matches TRBD1 (6 bases). The CDR3 consists of 14 residues. Germline V gene sequence: CDR1 SGHVS, CDR2 FQNEAQ. The V gene lost 5 bases and the J gene lost 2 bases, with 12 bases spanning the gap. CDR3 loop: CASSGGQRQETQYF. The CDR3 DNA reads TGTGCCAGCAGCGGAGGACAGAGACAAGAGACCCAGTACTTC.

The chain has TRBV4-1 and TRBJ1-1; D may be TRBD1 (5 bases). CDR1 MGHRA and CDR2 YSYEKL come from the germline V gene. V dropped 10 bases and J dropped 3 bases, with 12 bases sitting between them. The CDR3 loop spans 12 amino acids. CDR3 sequence: CATQGKYTEAFF. The CDR3 DNA follows: TGCGCCACTCAGGGTAAATACACTGAAGCTTTCTTT.